This TCR beta chain was captured in a study of shared clonotypes between healthy human individuals. The deep-level immunoSEQ assay was used. Produced via immunoSEQ multiplex PCR; TCRdb's table is partial and in-frame only. Among hundreds of thousands of clones listed, 80% to 95% were seen once. CDR1 is MDHEN, CDR2 SYDVKM, per germline. The CDR3 is made up of 14 amino acids. V lost 6 bases to trimming and J lost 2 bases, with 8 bases between them. Naive-designated CD8 cells lacked CD45RO, were positively enriched for CCR7, and omitted terminally differentiated effector memory CD45RA+ cells. The specimen was naive CD8+ T cells sorted from blood. The receptor comes from a man aged 25 to 40 in good health. The rearrangement joins TRBV28 to TRBJ2-6, with D unresolved. CDR3: CASSYIAGANVLTF. CDR3 DNA: TGTGCCAGCAGCTATATCGCTGGGGCCAACGTCCTGACTTTC.